In its sample, the clone carrying this TCR beta chain was seen once. CDR1 KGHDR and CDR2 SFDVKD come from the germline V gene. Trimming removed 0 bases from V and 0 bases from J, with 14 bases in between. The CDR3 consists of 19 residues. TCRdb's copy holds only in-frame clones and misses some; the assay was immunoSEQ multiplex PCR. The sample contains around 370,000 clones, more than 70% of which appear only once. Patients from Seattle were sampled longitudinally, starting during active infection. The data originate from a study of blood T cell repertoires in COVID-19. As for the study in general: The United States, Italy and Spain provided the acute and convalescent COVID-19 samples.

The TCR originated in a woman aged 70-85 years with COVID-19, enrolled during active disease. The rearrangement joins TRBV24-1 to TRBJ1-6, with TRBD1 as a possible D gene (5 bases). Sequenced material: peripheral blood. CDR3 loop: CATSDLYRRGFSYNSPLHF. The CDR3 DNA follows: TGTGCCACCAGTGATTTGTACCGGCGGGGGTTCTCCTATAATTCACCCCTCCACTTT.